This T cell receptor (beta chain) was captured by sequencing in a study of OX40 agonist ivuxolimab in advanced cancers. V dropped 5 bases and J dropped 1 base, with 8 bases sitting between them. There are 13 residues in the CDR3. CDR1 is SGHNT and CDR2 is YENEEA in the germline V gene. A note on this clone: The sample holds other DNA sequences that translate to the same CDR3.

The assay was immunoSEQ multiplex PCR, and TCRdb's table has in-frame clones only and misses some. This table holds approximately 76,000 clones, roughly nine tenths found once. The chain recombines TRBV11-3 with TRBJ1-1; D unclear. The source was CD4+ or CD8+ T cells sorted from blood, collected in a trial of the OX40 agonist ivuxolimab. The receptor comes from an adult with an advanced solid tumor such as melanoma, head and neck, liver or kidney cancer. The CDR3, as DNA: TGTGCCAGCAGCAGTACAGCGAACACTGAAGCTTTCTTT. Amino acids: CASSSTANTEAFF.